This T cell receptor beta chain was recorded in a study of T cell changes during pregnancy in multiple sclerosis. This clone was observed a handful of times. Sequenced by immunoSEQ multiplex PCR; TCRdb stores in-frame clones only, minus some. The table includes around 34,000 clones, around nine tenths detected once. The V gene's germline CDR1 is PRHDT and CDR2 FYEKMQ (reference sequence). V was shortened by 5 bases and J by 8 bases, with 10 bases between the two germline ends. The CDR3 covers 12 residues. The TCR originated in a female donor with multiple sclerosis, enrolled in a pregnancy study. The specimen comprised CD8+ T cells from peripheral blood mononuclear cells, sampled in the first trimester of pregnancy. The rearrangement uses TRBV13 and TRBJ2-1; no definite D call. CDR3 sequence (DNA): TGTGCCAGCAGCGCTTTAGTCGATGAGCAGTTCTTC. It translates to CASSALVDEQFF.